A selection of T cell receptor beta chains follows, all from one sample in a study of blood T cell repertoires in COVID-19. Sequenced by immunoSEQ multiplex PCR; TCRdb stores in-frame clones only, minus some. The sample lists about 93,000 clones, over 85% seen once, with 2% to 3% in the top ten. Sequencing used peripheral blood. These receptors were obtained from a man aged 45-60 years with acute or convalescent COVID-19. Both conserved end residues are part of each CDR3. D genes are given only for firm matches. Only part of the rows carry a size: once, few, many, or a class if the clone is expanded.

V gene	clone size	D gene	J gene	CDR3 DNA	CDR3 protein
TRBV7-6	few	.	TRBJ2-1	TGTGCCAGCAGCCAAACAGGCTTCTCCTACAATGAGCAGTTCTTC	CASSQTGFSYNEQFF
TRBV4-1	.	TRBD2	TRBJ2-3	TGCGCCACCAGCCCCCCGGGGGGGAGCACAGATACGCAGTATTTT	CATSPPGGSTDTQYF
TRBV27	.	.	TRBJ2-2	TGTGCCAGCAGTTTATCGCGGCTAGGTACCGGGGAGCTGTTTTTT	CASSLSRLGTGELFF
TRBV7-9	.	TRBD1	TRBJ1-5	TGTGCCAGCAGCCCGGGACAGCCTCAGCCCCAGCATTTT	CASSPGQPQPQHF
TRBV3-1/TRBV3-2	.	.	TRBJ2-1	TGTGCCAGCAGCCAAATGGACTTGATCGGTGAGCAGTTCTTC	CASSQMDLIGEQFF
TRBV5-1	.	.	TRBJ1-3	TGCGCCAGCAGAACCGGGATAGGAGGTCAAACTGGAAACACCATATATTTT	CASRTGIGGQTGNTIYF
TRBV5-4	.	.	TRBJ2-3	TGTGCCAGCAGCTCTAACCTAGATACGCAGTATTTT	CASSSNLDTQYF
TRBV6-5	.	.	TRBJ1-3	TGTGCCAGCAGCATCGACAGTAGCTCTGGAAACACCATATATTTT	CASSIDSSSGNTIYF
TRBV6-5	.	.	TRBJ2-2	TGTGCCAGCAGTTACTCGAGAAGGACTAACACCGGGGAGCTGTTTTTT	CASSYSRRTNTGELFF
TRBV4-3	once	TRBD1	TRBJ1-5	TGCGCCAGCAGCCAGTACAGGGGCCGTGACTCTAATCAGCCCCAGCATTTT	CASSQYRGRDSNQPQHF
TRBV27	few	.	TRBJ1-2	TGTGCCAGCAGGGGAGGGGGGGCCTTCTATGGCTACACCTTC	CASRGGGAFYGYTF
TRBV7-8	.	TRBD1	TRBJ2-3	TGTGCCAGCAGCCCGAGGACAGGGGGCAACACAGATACGCAGTATTTT	CASSPRTGGNTDTQYF
TRBV2	.	.	TRBJ2-3	TGTGCCAGCAGTGAGGGGTACGGAGGAGGGGATACGCAGTATTTT	CASSEGYGGGDTQYF
TRBV5-4	.	TRBD1	TRBJ1-1	TGTGCCAGCAGCTTATCTGGGACAGAGAACACTGAAGCTTTCTTT	CASSLSGTENTEAFF
TRBV27	.	TRBD2	TRBJ2-1	TGTGCCAGCAGTCACGCCCGCCGACTAGCGGGAGATCACAATGAGCAGTTCTTC	CASSHARRLAGDHNEQFF
TRBV30	.	.	TRBJ1-5	TGTGCCTGGAGCACCGGGGAGGGCCTCCGGCCCCAGCATTTT	CAWSTGEGLRPQHF
TRBV19	.	.	TRBJ1-1	TGTGCCAGTAGTATAGAAGGGGACATGAACACTGAAGCTTTCTTT	CASSIEGDMNTEAFF
TRBV29-1	.	TRBD2	TRBJ2-1	TGCAGCGTTGTACCGGGAGGGTATGAGCAGTTCTTC	CSVVPGGYEQFF
TRBV6-5	.	.	TRBJ1-1	TGTGCCAGCAAGTCGGAGGGGAACACTGAAGCTTTCTTT	CASKSEGNTEAFF
TRBV7-6	.	.	TRBJ2-2	TGTGCCAGCAGCCCTAGACAGGGAGGTACCACCGGGGAGCTGTTTTTT	CASSPRQGGTTGELFF
TRBV4-3	.	TRBD1	TRBJ1-1	TGCGCCAGCAGCCAAACGTACGCTCTCTTCCGGGACAGGGAGAACACTGAAGCTTTCTTT	CASSQTYALFRDRENTEAFF
TRBV7-9	.	.	TRBJ2-5	TGTGCCAGCAGTCGTAAAGAGACCCAGTACTTC	CASSRKETQYF
TRBV7-9	.	TRBD1	TRBJ1-1	TGTGCCAGCAGACCACAGGGGGGATTCAACACTGAAGCTTTCTTT	CASRPQGGFNTEAFF
TRBV6-6	.	.	TRBJ1-1	TGTGCCAGCACCCTCAGGGATATCACTGAAGCTTTCTTT	CASTLRDITEAFF
TRBV4-2	.	TRBD2	TRBJ2-3	TGTGCCAGCAGCCAAGACCGGAGAACTAGCGGGGGGACAGATACGCAGTATTTT	CASSQDRRTSGGTDTQYF
TRBV11-2	.	.	TRBJ2-1	TGTGCCAGCAGCTCCTGGGTGGGCTTGAATGAGCAGTTCTTC	CASSSWVGLNEQFF
TRBV5-5	.	TRBD2	TRBJ2-3	TGTGCCAGCAGCTCCACCCCTAGCGGGGGGCCCACGTACTATTTT	CASSSTPSGGPTYYF
TRBV20-1	.	.	TRBJ2-1	TGCAGTGCTAGTTCGAATGAGCAGTTCTTC	CSASSNEQFF
TRBV4-1	few	.	TRBJ1-5	TGCGCCAGCAGCCACAGAGTGGGGCAGGAACAGCCCCAGCATTTT	CASSHRVGQEQPQHF
TRBV5-6	.	.	TRBJ1-6	TGTGCCAGCCTCCCCAGGGTTTCTAATTCACCCCTCCACTTT	CASLPRVSNSPLHF
TRBV19	.	.	TRBJ1-3	TGTGCCAGTATGAAAGCCTTCTCTGGAAACACCATATATTTT	CASMKAFSGNTIYF
TRBV7-3	.	TRBD1	TRBJ2-2	TGTGCCAGCAGCTCGGACAGGTACACCGGGGAGCTGTTTTTT	CASSSDRYTGELFF
TRBV7-6	.	TRBD2	TRBJ2-1	TGTGCCAGCAGCTTAGAAAGGACTAGCGGGAGCAATGAGCAGTTCTTC	CASSLERTSGSNEQFF
TRBV29-1	once	TRBD2	TRBJ2-5	TGCAGCGTTGTTTGGGCGGGGGGGCACCTCAAGGAGACCCAGTACTTC	CSVVWAGGHLKETQYF
TRBV24-1	.	.	TRBJ1-5	TGTGCCACCAGTGGGGGCTTCAATCAGCCCCAGCATTTT	CATSGGFNQPQHF
TRBV5-6	.	.	TRBJ1-2	TGTGCCAGCAGCCCTTATCAGGTCCTTTACTATGGCTACACCTTC	CASSPYQVLYYGYTF
TRBV19	.	TRBD1	TRBJ1-5	TGTGCCTGCGGACAGGGGGCAGATCAGCCCCAGCATTTT	CACGQGADQPQHF
TRBV27	once	TRBD1	TRBJ1-2	TGTGCCAGCGCTAGTAATCCGGGACAGAGCTATGGCTACACCTTC	CASASNPGQSYGYTF
TRBV19	.	TRBD1	TRBJ2-3	TGTGCCAGTAGCCCCCTCGTCGGGACAGCTGCTAGCACAGATACGCAGTATTTT	CASSPLVGTAASTDTQYF
TRBV4-3	.	TRBD1	TRBJ1-2	TGCGCCAGCAGCCGAGGACAGGGGGCGATTGGCTACACCTTC	CASSRGQGAIGYTF
TRBV19	once	TRBD1	TRBJ1-6	TGTGCCAGTAGTGGGGGACAGGAAACCAATAATTCACCCCTCCACTTT	CASSGGQETNNSPLHF
TRBV6-4	.	TRBD2	TRBJ2-1	TGTGCCAGCTCTCTCGAACTTGGCCTAGCGGGAGCCCATGAGCAGTTCTTC	CASSLELGLAGAHEQFF
TRBV19	.	.	TRBJ2-5	TGTGCCACCCGCGGAATTACAGGGCTGAGGGAGACCCAGTACTTC	CATRGITGLRETQYF
TRBV6-2/TRBV6-3	.	.	TRBJ1-2	TGTGCCAGCAGCCCGCGGGGCGGGGGGCTTGATGGCTACACCTTC	CASSPRGGGLDGYTF
TRBV7-9	.	.	TRBJ2-3	TGTGCCAGCAGCTCAACGGACAGTTCCACAGATACGCAGTATTTT	CASSSTDSSTDTQYF
TRBV5-1	.	.	TRBJ1-1	TGCGCCAGCAGCTTGGTCCCTCGGGAGGACACTGAAGCTTTCTTT	CASSLVPREDTEAFF
TRBV18	.	.	TRBJ2-2	TGTGCCAGCTCACTCCACCGAGCCGGGGAGCTGTTTTTT	CASSLHRAGELFF
TRBV4-1	.	TRBD2	TRBJ2-2	TGCGCCAGCAGCCAAGGGGCTAGCGGGGGAGCCGGGGAGCTGTTTTTT	CASSQGASGGAGELFF
TRBV5-6	.	TRBD2	TRBJ2-5	TGTGCCAGCAGCTTGGGGTTAATAGCGGGAGAAGAGACCCAGTACTTC	CASSLGLIAGEETQYF
TRBV7-2	.	.	TRBJ2-1	TGTGCCAGCAGCTTATCCCGGGGTAGGTACAATGAGCAGTTCTTC	CASSLSRGRYNEQFF
TRBV24-1	.	TRBD1	TRBJ2-2	TGTGCCACCAGTGATTTGTGGCAGGGGGCGAACACCGGGGAGCTGTTTTTT	CATSDLWQGANTGELFF
TRBV5-1	.	.	TRBJ1-2	TGCGCCAGCAGCTTTGAGGGATATGGCTACACCTTC	CASSFEGYGYTF
TRBV7-3	.	TRBD2	TRBJ2-3	TGTGCCAGCAGCCGACTGGGACTAGCGGGGGTAGATACGCAGTATTTT	CASSRLGLAGVDTQYF
TRBV29-1	few	.	TRBJ2-1	TGCAGCGTTGCCGGGAAGGTCAATGAGCAGTTCTTC	CSVAGKVNEQFF
TRBV10-1	few	.	TRBJ2-7	TGCGCCAGCAGTGAGACAGGGACTACCTACGAGCAGTACTTC	CASSETGTTYEQYF
TRBV11-2	.	TRBD2	TRBJ2-2	TGTGCCAGCAGTAGGATAGCGGGCAACACCGGGGAGCTGTTTTTT	CASSRIAGNTGELFF
TRBV28	.	TRBD1	TRBJ1-1	TGTGCCAGCATCCGACAGGGGGGGAACACTGAAGCTTTCTTT	CASIRQGGNTEAFF
TRBV4-1	.	TRBD1	TRBJ1-2	TGCGCCAGCAGCCCCCCTCTCGACAGGGGGCTGGGCTACACCTTC	CASSPPLDRGLGYTF
TRBV3-1/TRBV3-2	.	.	TRBJ2-2	TGTGCCAGCAGCCAAGAAGGGTACAGGGTCACCGGGGAGCTGTTTTTT	CASSQEGYRVTGELFF
TRBV5-3	.	.	TRBJ1-4	TGTGCCAGAAGCAGGGGGACAATTAATGAAAAACTGTTTTTT	CARSRGTINEKLFF